This passage covers 29 T cell receptor beta chains from one sample sequenced in a study of technical replicates of blood from a few donors (dated by TCRdb to between 2016 and 2019). Libraries were made using the immunoSEQ multiplex PCR assay. Here the immuneACCESS table is served through TCRdb, limited to in-frame sequences with V and J called. Missing clones are a known gap in these copies; in checked studies unresolved V genes cover under half, and the rest lacks a known reason. Recorded for this sample are roughly 80,000 clones; roughly 94% of them occurred a single time. The ten top clones hold less than 0.4% of the sample. Material for sequencing was T cells isolated from PBMCs. The receptors were gathered from a human donor in good health.

The chain uses TRBV9 and TRBJ1-1, with D unresolved. The CDR3 is made up of 14 amino acids. CDR1 SGDLS and CDR2 YYNGEE come from the germline V gene. V lost 0 bases, J lost 4 bases, and 10 bases lay in between. The CDR3 DNA reads TGTGCCAGCAGCGTAGTCCTTGCAGTCACTGAAGCTTTCTTT. Translation: CASSVVLAVTEAFF. Full variable domain (outside the CDR3, taken from reference TRBV9 and TRBJ1-1): DSGVTQTPKHLITATGQRVTLRCSPRSGDLSVYWYQQSLDQGLQFLIQYYNGEERAKGNILERFSAQQFPDLHSELNLSSLELGDSALYFCASSVVLAVTEAFFGQGTRLTVV.

The CDR3 coding sequence is TGTGCCAGCAGCGTAATTGACAGGGGAGAGGCTGGAAACACCATATATTTT. This sequence encodes CASSVIDRGEAGNTIYF. V is TRBV9 and J is TRBJ1-3, with 8 bases identical to TRBD1. The CDR3 consists of 17 residues. The V gene end was trimmed by 1 base and the J gene end by 2 bases; junction bases not matched to a gene: 8. CDR1 and CDR2 (germline): SGDLS, YYNGEE.

This chain joins TRBV6-1 and TRBJ2-1; 10 bases match TRBD2. Germline V gives CDR1 MNHNS, CDR2 SASEGT. The CDR3 consists of 17 residues. V shed 4 bases, J shed 6 bases, and the junction held 12 bases outside the gene matches. The CDR3 protein is CASSGRDLAGGPNEQFF. The CDR3 nucleotides read TGTGCCAGCAGTGGCCGCGACTTAGCGGGAGGCCCCAATGAGCAGTTCTTC.

The genes are TRBV9 and TRBJ1-1, with D possibly being TRBD1 (5 bases). From germline, CDR1 is SGDLS and CDR2 YYNGEE. Trimming removed 4 bases from V and 3 bases from J, with 13 bases in between. CDR3 length equals 14 residues. Here the CDR3 reads CASSPRTTDTEAFF. The DNA for the CDR3 is TGTGCCAGCAGCCCACGGACAACAGACACTGAAGCTTTCTTT. The variable domain in full, completed from reference TRBV9 and TRBJ1-1, reads DSGVTQTPKHLITATGQRVTLRCSPRSGDLSVYWYQQSLDQGLQFLIQYYNGEERAKGNILERFSAQQFPDLHSELNLSSLELGDSALYFCASSPRTTDTEAFFGQGTRLTVV.

The chain couples TRBV9 to TRBJ2-2, with unresolved D. V was cut by 0 bases and J by 5 bases, with 11 bases left in between. Germline assignment: CDR1 SGDLS and CDR2 YYNGEE. The CDR3 is made up of 15 amino acids. The CDR3 nucleotides are TGTGCCAGCAGCGTAGGGCAGGCCCGTACCGGGGAGCTGTTTTTT. Its protein is CASSVGQARTGELFF.

V and J are TRBV30 and TRBJ2-1, with TRBD2 identical over 11 bases. The CDR3 contains 16 residues. J lost 4 bases, V lost 0 bases, and 5 bases had no gene match. Germline loops: CDR1 GTSNPN, CDR2 SVGIG (reference sequence). The DNA for the CDR3 is TGTGCCTGGAGTGTACTACTAGCGGGAGAGTACAATGAGCAGTTCTTC. The encoded protein is CAWSVLLAGEYNEQFF.

V gene TRBV11-3 combines with J gene TRBJ2-2; TRBD2 might be the D (7 bases). There are 15 residues in the CDR3. V lost 2 bases and J 6 bases, leaving 13 bases between the germline ends. The V gene's germline CDR1 is SGHNT and CDR2 YENEEA. CDR3 bases: TGTGCCAGCAGCTTAATTTTGCGGGGGCCCGGGGAGCTGTTTTTT. Residues: CASSLILRGPGELFF.

This clone has just one count. J is TRBJ2-3 and V is TRBV28, with 11 bases aligning to TRBD1. Germline V gives CDR1 MDHEN, CDR2 SYDVKM. V gave up 4 bases and J gave up 6 bases; unmatched junction bases: 9. The CDR3 is made up of 16 amino acids. The CDR3 reads CASSSRDRGSRDTQYF. The CDR3 DNA reads TGTGCCAGCAGTTCCCGGGACAGGGGGAGCAGGGATACGCAGTATTTT.

In its sample, this clone was seen once. The V and J genes are TRBV19 and TRBJ1-5, with D uncertain. The V gene lost 4 bases and the J gene lost 2 bases, with 12 bases spanning the gap. CDR1 LNHDA and CDR2 SQIVND come from the germline V gene (reference sequence). CDR3 size: 15 residues. CDR3 coding DNA: TGTGCCAGTAGTACCTTATCGAGGGGCAATCAGCCCCAGCATTTT. This sequence encodes CASSTLSRGNQPQHF.

The chain joins TRBV18 to TRBJ2-7; 7 bases are a match to TRBD1. CDR1 KGHSH and CDR2 LQKENI come from the germline V gene. With V trimmed by 2 bases and J by 6 bases, 4 bases remained unmatched. The CDR3 extends over 13 amino acids. The CDR3 protein is CASSPKGAGEQYF. In DNA, the CDR3 is TGTGCCAGCTCACCAAAGGGGGCAGGCGAGCAGTACTTC.

The gene calls are TRBV6-1 and TRBJ2-5; D gene uncertain. V lost 7 bases and J lost 2, with 11 bases in between. In germline, CDR1 is MNHNS, CDR2 SASEGT. CDR3 length equals 13 residues. For the CDR3, the DNA is TGTGCCAGCATCCAGAGGTCTCAAGAGACCCAGTACTTC. Protein: CASIQRSQETQYF.

This chain joins TRBV1 and TRBJ2-7; the D call of TRBD2 is as the table states it, not checked on the DNA. TRBV1 is labeled a pseudogene. The CDR3 has 16 residues. DNA for the CDR3: TGCACCAGCAGCCAAGTAGTGCTAGCTGGGTCCTACGAGCAGTACTTC. It codes for CTSSQVVLAGSYEQYF.

This clone was recorded only once. This chain connects TRBV19 to TRBJ1-5; 8 nucleotides agree with TRBD1. Germline V CDR1 and CDR2: LNHDA, SQIVND (reference sequence). The J segment lost 7 bases and the V segment lost 4 bases, leaving 6 bases of the junction unmatched. This CDR3 contains 14 residues. CDR3 sequence reads: CASSTDREVQPQHF. The CDR3 nucleotides read TGTGCCAGTAGTACGGACAGGGAAGTGCAGCCCCAGCATTTT.

The V and J genes are TRBV7-3 and TRBJ2-1; no firm D call. Between the trimmed V and J ends, which lost 0 bases and 9 bases, there was a span of 6 bases. CDR1 SGHTA and CDR2 FQGTGA come from the germline V gene. This CDR3 has 12 amino acids. The CDR3 nucleotides are TGTGCCAGCAGCTTAACAACGGGTGAGCAGTTCTTC. Translating it yields CASSLTTGEQFF.

V usage is TRBV28 and J usage is TRBJ2-1, with TRBD1 identical over 7 bases. Germline V gives CDR1 MDHEN, CDR2 SYDVKM. Germline trimming cut 3 bases from V and 3 bases from J; bases unmatched to any gene: 5. There are 15 residues in the CDR3. The CDR3 spells CASSFAPGGYNEQFF. For the CDR3, the DNA is TGTGCCAGCAGTTTCGCACCAGGGGGCTACAATGAGCAGTTCTTC.

This sequence joins TRBV7-2 and TRBJ2-3; TRBD1 agrees at 7 bases. Per the germline V gene, CDR1 is SGHTA and CDR2 is FQGNSA. V shed 5 bases, J shed 2 bases, and the junction held 7 bases outside the gene matches. The CDR3 loop spans 15 amino acids. CDR3 in DNA: TGTGCCAGCAGCAGAGGGACAGCTTACACAGATACGCAGTATTTT. Translating gives CASSRGTAYTDTQYF.

The V call is TRBV4-2, the J call TRBJ2-3; 14 bases align to TRBD2. Per germline, CDR1 LGHNA and CDR2 YNFKEQ. The CDR3 is made up of 18 amino acids. Germline trimming cut 1 base from V and 2 bases from J; bases unmatched to any gene: 5. CDR3 loop: CASSQVWTSGRFTDTQYF. In nucleotides, the CDR3 is TGTGCCAGCAGCCAAGTTTGGACTAGCGGGAGGTTCACAGATACGCAGTATTTT.

This sequence joins TRBV18 and TRBJ2-1; D is uncertain. The ends were cut back, 1 base at V and 7 bases at J, with 11 bases in the middle. CDR1 and CDR2 (germline): KGHSH, LQKENI. The CDR3 runs 14 residues. The CDR3 is CASSPQEKWNEQFF. CDR3 nucleotide sequence: TGTGCCAGCTCACCACAGGAGAAGTGGAATGAGCAGTTCTTC.

The chain links TRBV7-2 to TRBJ1-2; TRBD1 is a possible D gene (5 bases). The CDR3 contains 13 residues. Germline assignment: CDR1 SGHTA and CDR2 FQGNSA. The V end was cut by 6 bases, the J end by 2 bases, with 10 bases between. The CDR3 coding sequence is TGTGCCAGCAGTCCCGACAGAAACTATGGCTACACCTTC. Translating gives CASSPDRNYGYTF.

The genes are TRBV5-6 and TRBJ2-5; D possibly corresponds to TRBD1 (5 bases). V was shortened by 4 bases and J by 0 bases, with 13 bases between the two germline ends. The CDR3 spans 15 residues. Per germline, CDR1 SGHDT and CDR2 YYEEEE. The CDR3 nucleotides read TGTGCCAGCAGCCTCAGGGTCGGCTACCAAGAGACCCAGTACTTC. It yields the protein CASSLRVGYQETQYF.

This clone has only a few counts. This chain joins TRBV2 and TRBJ1-4; D is undetermined. Germline loops: CDR1 SNHLY, CDR2 FYNNEI. The germline V and J ends were trimmed by 7 bases and 5 bases, with 14 bases remaining between them. This CDR3 has 14 residues. The CDR3 coding sequence is TGTGCCAGCACCAGGCAACCTGGGAATGAAAAACTGTTTTTT. As protein: CASTRQPGNEKLFF.

The chain links TRBV19 to TRBJ1-5; 7 bases are shared with TRBD1. The ends lost 4 bases at V and 0 bases at J; junction bases unmatched: 9. This CDR3 is 17 amino acids long. Looked up from germline, CDR1 is LNHDA and CDR2 is SQIVND (reference sequence). The DNA of the CDR3 is TGTGCCAGTAGTAACGACAGGGCTTGGAATAGCAATCAGCCCCAGCATTTT. Translated: CASSNDRAWNSNQPQHF.

The chain recombines TRBV7-8 with TRBJ1-3; 7 bases map to TRBD1. This CDR3 comprises 15 residues. Looked up from germline, CDR1 is SGHVS and CDR2 is FQNEAQ. V gave up 4 bases and J gave up 0 bases; unmatched junction bases: 3. DNA for the CDR3: TGTGCCAGCAGCTGGGACAGTTTCTCTGGAAACACCATATATTTT. This gives the protein CASSWDSFSGNTIYF.

The J gene is TRBJ1-4, the V gene TRBV7-6; 8 bases are a match to TRBD1. The J segment lost 7 bases and the V segment lost 2 bases, leaving 3 bases of the junction unmatched. CDR1 and CDR2 (germline): SGHVS, FNYEAQ. CDR3 length: 14 residues. As DNA, the CDR3 is TGTGCCAGCAGCTTATTCGGACAGGGTGAAAAACTGTTTTTT. Translating gives CASSLFGQGEKLFF.

V gene TRBV9 combines with J gene TRBJ1-2, with 8 positions matching TRBD1. V lost 2 bases and J lost 0; bases outside the gene matches: 6. The germline V gene has CDR1 SGDLS and CDR2 YYNGEE. CDR3 length equals 16 residues. The DNA for the CDR3 is TGTGCCAGCAGCGTTGACTCGGACAGGGCTAACTATGGCTACACCTTC. Encoded protein: CASSVDSDRANYGYTF.

The CDR3 is CASSDPPDTQYF. For the CDR3, the DNA is TGTGCCAGCAGTGACCCCCCGGATACGCAGTATTTT. This chain connects TRBV6-1 to TRBJ2-3; D not resolved. This CDR3 has 12 residues. The V end was cut by 3 bases, the J end by 6 bases, with 7 bases between. Germline assignment: CDR1 MNHNS and CDR2 SASEGT.

The chain is built from TRBV5-1 and TRBJ2-6; 7 nucleotides match TRBD2. V shed 1 base and J 2 bases; nucleotides not matched to a gene: 9. The CDR3 length is 18 residues. The germline V gene has CDR1 SGHRS and CDR2 YFSETQ. In DNA form, the CDR3 reads TGCGCCAGCAGCTTGAGGTGGGGGGGAGAAGCTGGGGCCAACGTCCTGACTTTC. This translates into CASSLRWGGEAGANVLTF.

The J gene is TRBJ1-1, the V gene TRBV19, with a possible D match to TRBD1 (6 bases). Germline CDR1 and CDR2: LNHDA and SQIVND (reference sequence). The CDR3 is 13 amino acids. Trimming cost V 6 bases and J 4 bases, with 12 bases left between them. The CDR3 DNA sequence: TGTGCCAGTAGCCTGACAGGATTCACTGAAGCTTTCTTT. This gives the protein CASSLTGFTEAFF.

The chain recombines TRBV27 with TRBJ2-2, with 7 bases lining up with TRBD1. Germline loops: CDR1 MNHEY, CDR2 SMNVEV (reference sequence). This CDR3 has 14 amino acids. V shed 4 bases and J 3 bases; nucleotides not matched to a gene: 2. The chain's CDR3 is CASSSDRDTGELFF. CDR3 in DNA: TGTGCCAGCAGTTCTGACAGGGACACCGGGGAGCTGTTTTTT.